The 15 T cell receptor beta chains below come from one sample, sequenced in a study of OX40 agonist ivuxolimab in advanced cancers. The table came from immunoSEQ multiplex PCR; TCRdb's copy has only in-frame clones and leaves some out. This sample yields tens of thousands of clones, of which 80% to 90% are seen a single time; 29% belongs to the top ten. The sequencing here drew on CD4+ or CD8+ T cells sorted from blood, taken in a trial of the OX40 agonist ivuxolimab. These receptors came from an adult with an advanced solid tumor such as melanoma, head and neck, liver or kidney cancer.

The chain uses TRBV27 and TRBJ2-3; 9 nucleotides line up with TRBD2. The CDR3 runs to 21 residues. Unmatched junction bases numbered 26, after V lost 8 bases and J lost 2 bases. Germline CDR1 reads MNHEY; CDR2 reads SMNVEV (reference sequence). The CDR3 region is CASCRWADSGRAAGATDTQYF. The CDR3 DNA follows: TGTGCCAGCTGCAGGTGGGCAGATAGCGGGAGAGCGGCAGGGGCCACAGATACGCAGTATTTT.

The DNA for the CDR3 is TGCGCCAGCAGCCCCGGACTTGTTTATGGGCAGTATTTT. Residues: CASSPGLVYGQYF. The chain carries TRBV4-3 and TRBJ2-3; TRBD2 is a possible D gene (5 bases). The V and J ends lost 4 bases and 11 bases respectively, with 16 bases between them. CDR3 size: 13 residues. Germline V gives CDR1 LGHNA, CDR2 YSLEER.

The CDR3 loop is CATSTGPGRSNQPQHF. CDR3 sequence (DNA): TGTGCCACCAGCACTGGCCCAGGGAGGAGCAATCAGCCCCAGCATTTT. The rearrangement uses TRBV15 and TRBJ1-5; D possibly corresponds to TRBD1 (5 bases). This CDR3 region has 16 residues. Trimming shortened V by 4 bases and J by 1 base, and 14 bases separated the two germline ends. Per germline, CDR1 LNHNV and CDR2 YYDKDF (reference sequence).

V and J are TRBV7-9 and TRBJ2-7; D uncertain. Germline loops: CDR1 SEHNR, CDR2 FQNEAQ (reference sequence). CDR3 length: 12 residues. V was trimmed by 5 bases and J by 6 bases, leaving 11 bases between them. The CDR3 coding sequence is TGTGCCAGCAGCCACAGTCCTCTCGAGCAGTACTTC. Translation gives CASSHSPLEQYF.

This clone showed up just once. V is TRBV4-1 and J is TRBJ2-1; 12 bases match TRBD2. The CDR3 contains 15 residues. Germline V gives CDR1 MGHRA, CDR2 YSYEKL. The J segment lost 9 bases and the V segment lost 3 bases, leaving 6 bases of the junction unmatched. The CDR3, as DNA: TGCGCCAGCAGCCACCTAGCGGGAGGGCTCCGTGAGCAGTTCTTC. Its translation: CASSHLAGGLREQFF.

The chain is built from TRBV27 and TRBJ1-2, with TRBD1 matching 8 bases. J lost 14 bases, V lost 2 bases, and 7 bases had no gene match. CDR3 size: 12 residues. CDR1 and CDR2 (germline): MNHEY, SMNVEV (reference sequence). CDR3 coding DNA: TGTGCCAGCAGTTTACCCCCAGGGGGCGAAACCTTC. Translation: CASSLPPGGETF.

The J gene is TRBJ2-7, the V gene TRBV28, with TRBD2 matching 10 bases. Germline V gives CDR1 MDHEN, CDR2 SYDVKM. The CDR3 loop spans 15 amino acids. Trimming took 5 bases from V and 5 from J; bases not matched to a gene: 9. The CDR3 here is CASSPLAGEAHEQYF. The DNA of the CDR3 is TGTGCCAGCAGTCCCCTAGCGGGAGAGGCCCACGAGCAGTACTTC.

This clone was detected only once. The chain has TRBV6-5 and TRBJ2-1, with unresolved D. CDR1 is MNHEY, CDR2 SVGAGI, per germline. V gave up 6 bases and J gave up 6 bases, with 12 bases separating them. The CDR3 runs to 13 residues. The CDR3 DNA reads as TGTGCCAGCAGACGGAGTTACAGCAATGAGCAGTTCTTC. It specifies CASRRSYSNEQFF.

V gene TRBV28 combines with J gene TRBJ2-7, with TRBD1 matching over 10 bases. With 6 bases clipped from V and 3 bases from J, the junction kept 20 bases outside the gene matches. Germline V lookup: CDR1 MDHEN, CDR2 SYDVKM. The CDR3 loop spans 19 amino acids. The CDR3, as DNA: TGTGCCAGCAGAATTCCCGACCGGGACAGGGGTATGGGCTTCTACGAGCAGTACTTC. It is translated as CASRIPDRDRGMGFYEQYF. The variable domain in full, with the rest retrieved from reference TRBV28 and TRBJ2-7, is DVKVTQSSRYLVKRTGEKVFLECVQDMDHENMFWYRQDPGLGLRLIYFSYDVKMKEKGDIPEGYSVSREKKERFSLILESASTNQTSMYLCASRIPDRDRGMGFYEQYFGPGTRLTVT.

The J gene is TRBJ1-5, the V gene TRBV28, with D possibly matching TRBD1 (5 bases). Trimming stripped 2 bases from V and 8 bases from J, with 13 bases between. CDR3 size: 14 residues. Germline values: CDR1 MDHEN, CDR2 SYDVKM. CDR3 sequence reads: CASSLPGAAKPQHF. As DNA, the CDR3 is TGTGCCAGCAGTTTACCTGGGGCGGCCAAGCCCCAGCATTTT.

The gene calls are TRBV7-2 and TRBJ1-1; D ambiguous. Germline-derived CDR1 and CDR2 are SGHTA and FQGNSA. This CDR3 comprises 12 residues. With 1 base removed from V and 7 bases from J, the gap between germline ends came to 7 bases. CDR3 sequence (DNA): TGTGCCAGCAGCTTAGTGGCAAATGAAGCTTTCTTT. Its protein product is CASSLVANEAFF.

This clone is categorized as medium-sized (0.01 to 0.1%). Other DNA sequences in the sample encode the same CDR3. This chain joins TRBV7-9 and TRBJ2-5; 10 bases agree with TRBD2. The CDR3 sequence is 16 residues long. Germline loops: CDR1 SEHNR, CDR2 FQNEAQ (reference sequence). V trimming: 4 bases; J trimming: 3 bases; junction bases outside the gene matches: 8. CDR3 DNA sequence: TGTGCCAGCAGCTCAGGACTAGCGGAGGGAAAAGAGACCCAGTACTTC. It translates to CASSSGLAEGKETQYF.

The rearrangement uses TRBV19 and TRBJ2-2; TRBD2 might be the D (5 bases). V was clipped by 6 bases and J by 6 bases, with 14 bases between them. CDR1 and CDR2 (germline): LNHDA, SQIVND (reference sequence). The CDR3 extends over 14 amino acids. CDR3 DNA: TGTGCCAGTAGGGACTCCGAGTGGCCCGGGGAGCTGTTTTTT. Protein sequence: CASRDSEWPGELFF. The full variable domain, its missing parts supplied by reference TRBV19 and TRBJ2-2, is DGGITQSPKYLFRKEGQNVTLSCEQNLNHDAMYWYRQDPGQGLRLIYYSQIVNDFQKGDIAEGYSVSREKKESFPLTVTSAQKNPTAFYLCASRDSEWPGELFFGEGSRLTVL.

The rearrangement uses TRBV28 and TRBJ1-1; D unresolved. Germline CDR1 is MDHEN and CDR2 is SYDVKM. Trimming took 2 bases from V and 2 from J, leaving 9 bases between them. CDR3 length: 14 residues. The DNA of the CDR3 is TGTGCCAGCAGTTTAGAGGGTCTTAACACTGAAGCTTTCTTT. Translating it yields CASSLEGLNTEAFF.

The sample holds a few counts of this clone. The genes are TRBV11-2 and TRBJ1-1; D might be TRBD1 (5 bases). In germline, CDR1 is SGHAT, CDR2 FQNNGV. Trimming cost V 0 bases and J 7 bases, with 12 bases left between them. The CDR3 length is 14 residues. The CDR3, as DNA: TGTGCCAGCAGCTTAGATCTAGGGACGGTTGAAGCTTTCTTT. Translation: CASSLDLGTVEAFF.